One sample yielded the 9 T cell receptor beta chains listed below, sequenced in a study of CXCR3-negative and CXCR3-positive naive CD8 T cells. Study-level results: CXCR3-positive naive cells carried more hydrophobic TRB CDR3s than CXCR3-negative ones.

It was by 5' RACE with UMI labels that the TRB cDNA libraries were prepared. TCRdb reprocessed the 5' RACE reads and stores each CDR3 protein as one record, lacking DNA. Its listing shows over 100,000 distinct CDR3 sequences. Their recognized antigens are unknown. The sequencing sample was made of naive CXCR3+ CD8+ T cells from blood. Subset indicated: CD45RO-CCR7+CD27+CD95- naive CD8+ T cells expressing CXCR3 (TNR3+). These receptors were taken from a human donor in good health. Some clones in this sample may be carry-over from other donors' samples.

This chain joins TRBV7-8 and TRBJ2-7; TCRdb's D call of TRBD1 is untestable without DNA. Looked up from germline, CDR1 is SGHVS and CDR2 is FQNEAQ. CDR3 length: 16 residues. The chain's CDR3 is CVSSLVGGTGAYEQYF. The full variable domain, in which reference TRBV7-8 and TRBJ2-7 provide the parts outside the CDR3, is GAGVSQSPRYKVAKRGQDVALRCDPISGHVSLFWYQQALGQGPEFLTYFQNEAQLDKSGLPSDRFFAERPEGSVSTLKIQRTQQEDSAVYLCVSSLVGGTGAYEQYFGPGTRLTVT.

J is TRBJ1-1 and V is TRBV11-3; the D call of TRBD1 rests on TCRdb alone, since no DNA is present to check it. The CDR3 loop spans 14 amino acids. Germline values: CDR1 SGHNT, CDR2 YENEEA. The CDR3 spells CASSLQGGNTEAFF.

This chain connects TRBV4-3 to TRBJ2-1; the D gene TCRdb calls, TRBD1, cannot be checked with no DNA. This CDR3 contains 18 residues. The germline V gene has CDR1 LGHNA and CDR2 YSLEER. The CDR3 is CASSQDQGRGGPYNEQFF.

J is TRBJ2-2 and V is TRBV19. Germline V gene sequence: CDR1 LNHDA, CDR2 SQIVND (reference sequence). This CDR3 comprises 12 residues. The CDR3 is CASTSKTGELFF.

V and J are TRBV12-3 or TRBV12-4 and TRBJ2-2; TCRdb picks TRBD2, but there is no DNA to check that call. The CDR3 is 16 amino acids. This chain's CDR3 is CASSLRLAGVQGELFF.

CDR3: CASSPTSGMGYEQYF. The rearrangement links TRBV28 to TRBJ2-7; TCRdb's assignment of TRBD2 cannot be checked, as there is no DNA. The CDR3 runs 15 residues. Germline lookup yields CDR1 MDHEN and CDR2 SYDVKM.

This CDR3 reads CASSLVSGTGVEQYF. The V call is TRBV7-6, the J call TRBJ2-7; TCRdb proposes TRBD1, but this gene call is untestable without DNA. The CDR3 sequence is 15 residues long. Looked up from germline, CDR1 is SGHVS and CDR2 is FNYEAQ. Drawing the rest from reference TRBV7-6 and TRBJ2-7, the complete variable domain is GAGVSQSPRYKVTKRGQDVALRCDPISGHVSLYWYRQALGQGPEFLTYFNYEAQQDKSGLPNDRFSAERPEGSISTLTIQRTEQRDSAMYRCASSLVSGTGVEQYFGPGTRLTVT.

This chain's CDR3 is CASRWTGSGFYNEQFF. The V gene is TRBV28, the J gene TRBJ2-1; TCRdb indicates TRBD1, and absent DNA this call remains unverified. In germline, CDR1 is MDHEN, CDR2 SYDVKM. The CDR3 contains 16 residues.

This CDR3 is CASSLLVRGFWETQYF. The chain links TRBV7-6 to TRBJ2-5; TCRdb's D call, TRBD1, is unchecked because there is no DNA. This CDR3 contains 16 residues. Germline loops: CDR1 SGHVS, CDR2 FNYEAQ.